The TCR beta chain under discussion was sequenced for a study of T-cell reconstitution after alpha-beta-depleted transplantation in children. The V gene's germline CDR1 is SGHTA and CDR2 FQGNSA. This CDR3 region has 15 residues. V was trimmed by 5 bases and J by 3 bases, leaving 16 bases between them. Regarding the study as a whole: Hyperexpanded clones declined; after one year, newly produced T cells mostly supplied diversity. There were some patients whose high TCRbeta diversity at day 60 came from surviving recipient T cells and thymic progenitors.

Note on this clonotype: Its antigen is unidentified.

This sample's TCRbeta library carried unique molecular identifier barcodes. TCRdb reanalysed the PCR reads using MiXCR and keeps one entry per CDR3 protein. The sample lists about 210,000 distinct CDR3 sequences, under 20% seen once, with around 44% in the top ten. The TCR sequence derives from a male patient aged 2 to 10 who had a stem cell transplant for acute lymphoblastic leukemia, so the T cells may come from the graft donor. V is TRBV7-2 and J is TRBJ1-2; maybe TRBD1 (5 bases). The sample in question was PBMCs, mostly from graft donor cells, obtained 360 days after TCRalphabeta/CD19-depleted stem cell transplant. DNA for the CDR3: TGTGCCAGCAGCCTAGGGACCATTGCGGACTATGGCTACACCTTC. It translates to CASSLGTIADYGYTF.